One sample yielded the 20 T cell receptor beta chains listed below, sequenced in a study of blood T cell repertoires in COVID-19. Clones were read by immunoSEQ multiplex PCR, and TCRdb kept only the in-frame ones, dropping some. The top ten hold 2.5% to 3.5% of the sample, which has about 380,000 clones, roughly 87% seen once. The specimen sequenced was PBMCs or T cells enriched from blood (not recorded which). Receptors were obtained from a woman between 25 and 40 years old who had recovered from COVID-19.

This clone was counted once. V is TRBV4-1 and J is TRBJ1-2; TRBD1 aligns across 7 bases. The CDR3 is 14 amino acids. The V segment lost 2 bases and the J segment 2 bases; nucleotides outside the gene matches: 2. Germline CDR1 and CDR2: MGHRA and YSYEKL. The CDR3 DNA sequence: TGCGCCAGCAGCCAACCGACAGGGAACTATGGCTACACCTTC. Protein: CASSQPTGNYGYTF.

Concerning this clone itself: Sequence at one end of the junction differs from germline and may be a read error. V and J are TRBV7-7 and TRBJ2-5; D not certain. Germline V CDR1 and CDR2: SSHAT, FNYEAQ (reference sequence). The CDR3 extends over 15 amino acids. The CDR3 sequence: CASSLFRSDQETQYF. The CDR3 region has the DNA TGTGCTAGCAGCTTGTTTCGGAGCGACCAAGAGACCCAGTACTTC.

The DNA for the CDR3 is TGTGCCAGCAGTGATTTACCGGGAGGGCCTGACTATGAGCAGTTCTTC. Its protein is CASSDLPGGPDYEQFF. V is TRBV6-1 and J is TRBJ2-1; 8 bases map to TRBD2. Germline V gene sequence: CDR1 MNHNS, CDR2 SASEGT. The CDR3 is 16 residues long. V shed 3 bases, J shed 8 bases, and the junction held 12 bases outside the gene matches.

This chain links TRBV19 with TRBJ1-5, with 9 bases fitting TRBD1. Germline V lookup: CDR1 LNHDA, CDR2 SQIVND (reference sequence). There are 15 residues in the CDR3. J was trimmed by 6 bases and V by 1 base; bases with no gene match: 4. CDR3 residues: CASSIVWGQGQPQHF. DNA of the CDR3: TGTGCCAGTAGTATAGTATGGGGACAGGGTCAGCCCCAGCATTTT.

Note on this clone: This same CDR3 is encoded by further DNA sequences in the sample. Written as DNA, the CDR3 is TGTGCCAGCAGTTCCCGACTTAACACTGAAGCTTTCTTT. Translated, it gives CASSSRLNTEAFF. The chain combines TRBV27 with TRBJ1-1; D is ambiguous. The CDR3 contains 13 residues. Deletions cut 4 bases from V and 2 bases from J, with 8 bases between. The V gene's germline CDR1 is MNHEY and CDR2 SMNVEV (reference sequence).

The rearrangement links TRBV14 to TRBJ1-1; D is possibly TRBD1 (6 bases). V was clipped by 6 bases and J by 7 bases, with 15 bases between them. CDR1 is SGHDN and CDR2 is FVKESK in the germline V gene. This CDR3 spans 13 amino acids. CDR3: CASSMSARGEAFF. The CDR3 region has the DNA TGTGCCAGCAGTATGAGCGCCAGGGGTGAAGCTTTCTTT.

The V call is TRBV28, the J call TRBJ2-3, with D unclear. In germline, CDR1 is MDHEN, CDR2 SYDVKM. The CDR3 runs 14 residues. Trimming removed 4 bases at V and 3 bases at J, with 11 bases between. The CDR3 DNA sequence: TGTGCCAGCAGTTCCCCGCGGTGGACAGATACGCAGTATTTT. Translating it yields CASSSPRWTDTQYF. Variable domain in full (rest from reference TRBV28 and TRBJ2-3): DVKVTQSSRYLVKRTGEKVFLECVQDMDHENMFWYRQDPGLGLRLIYFSYDVKMKEKGDIPEGYSVSREKKERFSLILESASTNQTSMYLCASSSPRWTDTQYFGPGTRLTVL.

The rearrangement uses TRBV6-1 and TRBJ2-3, with TRBD2 matching over 12 bases. The germline V gene encodes CDR1 MNHNS and CDR2 SASEGT. The CDR3 is 17 residues long. V lost 2 bases to trimming and J lost 4 bases; unmatched junction nucleotides: 7. As DNA, the CDR3 is TGTGCCAGCAGTGAATGGGGGACTAGCGGGCTAGCAGATACGCAGTATTTT. Amino acid sequence: CASSEWGTSGLADTQYF.

This clone was observed a single time. The genes are TRBV7-9 and TRBJ1-5, with 9 bases matching TRBD1. The CDR3 runs 15 residues. CDR1 SEHNR and CDR2 FQNEAQ come from the germline V gene (reference sequence). V shed 3 bases and J 6 bases; nucleotides not matched to a gene: 6. CDR3 coding DNA: TGTGCCAGCAGCTTCGGACAGGGGATAACTCAGCCCCAGCATTTT. It yields the protein CASSFGQGITQPQHF.

The V and J genes are TRBV27 and TRBJ1-2, with 8 positions matching TRBD1. CDR3 size: 15 residues. Germline V lookup: CDR1 MNHEY, CDR2 SMNVEV (reference sequence). J was trimmed by 3 bases and V by 5 bases; bases with no gene match: 8. The CDR3 protein is CASSLGQGGDYGYTF. For the CDR3, the DNA is TGTGCCAGCAGTCTCGGACAGGGAGGAGACTATGGCTACACCTTC.

The CDR3 nucleotides are TGTGCCAGCAGTCGAGGACAGTTGAACACTGAAGCTTTCTTT. It is translated as CASSRGQLNTEAFF. J is TRBJ1-1 and V is TRBV27, with TRBD1 as a possible D gene (6 bases). V dropped 5 bases and J dropped 0 bases, with 10 bases sitting between them. Per the germline V gene, CDR1 is MNHEY and CDR2 is SMNVEV (reference sequence). The CDR3 totals 14 residues.

The CDR3 sequence is CASSVDSLSGVVGELFF. CDR3 in DNA: TGTGCCAGCAGCGTAGATTCCCTTAGCGGGGTCGTCGGGGAGCTGTTTTTT. The gene calls are TRBV9 and TRBJ2-2, with 8 nucleotides matching TRBD2. Losses at the gene ends were 0 bases for V and 7 bases for J; bases not matched to a gene: 11. The CDR3 has 17 amino acids. Germline V gives CDR1 SGDLS, CDR2 YYNGEE.

The rearrangement links TRBV9 to TRBJ2-1; the match to TRBD2 covers 7 bases. Losses at the gene ends were 0 bases for V and 2 bases for J; bases not matched to a gene: 2. CDR1 is SGDLS, CDR2 YYNGEE, per germline. CDR3 length: 15 residues. CDR3 in DNA: TGTGCCAGCAGCGTAGGTCTAGCGGCCTACAATGAGCAGTTCTTC. Its protein is CASSVGLAAYNEQFF.

The chain recombines TRBV28 with TRBJ1-6; 8 bases agree with TRBD1. The length of the CDR3 is 16 residues. With V trimmed by 4 bases and J by 4 bases, 6 bases remained unmatched. CDR1 and CDR2 (germline): MDHEN, SYDVKM. CDR3 bases: TGTGCCAGCAGTTACGGGGACAGGTCATATAATTCACCCCTCCACTTT. Its translation is CASSYGDRSYNSPLHF.

The rearrangement joins TRBV28 to TRBJ2-1; TRBD2 matches 9 bases. This CDR3 spans 16 amino acids. Looked up from germline, CDR1 is MDHEN and CDR2 is SYDVKM. V was clipped by 5 bases and J by 1 base; unmatched bases: 6. The CDR3 reads CASSPFSGRSYNEQFF. Written as DNA, the CDR3 is TGTGCCAGCAGTCCATTTAGCGGGAGATCCTACAATGAGCAGTTCTTC.

This chain uses TRBV28 with TRBJ1-2; TRBD1 agrees at 9 bases. The germline V gene has CDR1 MDHEN and CDR2 SYDVKM. The trim removed 6 bases at V and 3 bases at J, leaving 8 bases unmatched. The CDR3 has 15 amino acids. The CDR3 loop reads CASRTSTGGYYGYTF. The CDR3 DNA sequence: TGTGCCAGCAGGACTAGCACAGGGGGCTACTATGGCTACACCTTC.

V is TRBV5-1 and J is TRBJ2-3; maybe TRBD1 (6 bases). V lost 0 bases, J lost 8 bases, and 13 bases lay in between. Germline CDR1 and CDR2: SGHRS and YFSETQ. The CDR3 spans 14 residues. The CDR3 DNA is TGCGCCAGCAGCTTGGAGGGGGACATTTTTACGCAGTATTTT. It encodes CASSLEGDIFTQYF.

The CDR3 loop reads CASSSSGYEQYF. The CDR3 coding sequence is TGTGCCAGCAGCTCTTCAGGGTACGAGCAGTACTTC. The chain couples TRBV7-8 to TRBJ2-7; D is perhaps TRBD1 (5 bases). This CDR3 comprises 12 residues. V gave up 4 bases and J gave up 4 bases, with 8 bases separating them. The germline V gene encodes CDR1 SGHVS and CDR2 FQNEAQ. The variable domain in full, completed from reference TRBV7-8 and TRBJ2-7, reads GAGVSQSPRYKVAKRGQDVALRCDPISGHVSLFWYQQALGQGPEFLTYFQNEAQLDKSGLPSDRFFAERPEGSVSTLKIQRTQQEDSAVYLCASSSSGYEQYFGPGTRLTVT.

This chain joins TRBV9 and TRBJ2-1; D is perhaps TRBD1 (5 bases). The CDR3 totals 14 residues. Germline loops: CDR1 SGDLS, CDR2 YYNGEE. The germline V and J ends were trimmed by 3 bases and 3 bases, with 10 bases remaining between them. CDR3 sequence: CASSEGDSYNEQFF. As DNA, the CDR3 is TGTGCCAGCAGCGAGGGTGACAGCTACAATGAGCAGTTCTTC.

The V call is TRBV24-1, the J call TRBJ2-2; 7 bases fit TRBD2. Germline V CDR1 and CDR2: KGHDR, SFDVKD. The V segment lost 9 bases and the J segment 3 bases; nucleotides outside the gene matches: 0. This CDR3 contains 12 residues. DNA of the CDR3: TGTGCCACCGGGGGGGACACCGGGGAGCTGTTTTTT. This codes for CATGGDTGELFF.